This paragraph covers one T cell receptor beta chain sequence. This clone was seen just once. Its specific antigen is unknown. Per-base quality was not reported, and no clone a single base away is much larger than it. TCRbeta CDR3 regions were amplified from genomic DNA by means of the immunoSEQ Assay, a bias-controlled multiplex PCR. The paper's processing steps were these. Within the assay, amplification of reference gene primers was used to estimate how many nucleated cells each sample contained. To quantify the absolute abundance of each unique TCRbeta CDR3 rearrangement, sequence reads were collapsed and filtered. Productive Simpson clonality was computed per sample as the square root of Simpson's diversity index over productive rearrangements. The immuneACCESS repertoire file appears here via TCRdb, limited to in-frame rearrangements. These files lack a portion of the clones; in checked studies, under half of the deficit traces to unresolved V genes, and the cause of the others is not known. From that table come the V and J calls and clone size; the DNA was used to work out D and trimming. The sample table records under 200,000 clones; approximately 79% of these occur just once. The biggest ten clones account for around 8% of the sample.

This sample stems from a study of blood T cell repertoires in COVID-19 (dated by TCRdb to the early 2020s). The study in broad terms: The collaborator samples originated in the United States, Italy and Spain and spanned the acute and convalescent phases of COVID-19. The material from the prospective study consisted of cDNA or gDNA derived from T cells, B-cell-depleted T cells, or PBMCs. Subjects who had been exposed to COVID-19, were actively infected with it, or had recovered from it provided the deeply sampled blood TCRbeta repertoires that made up the dataset. The repertoires were released in a freely available public database meant as a resource for research on the immune response to SARS-CoV-2. The samples were drawn from two sources: the first 160 participants of the ongoing ImmuneRACE study, and 1,200 or so subjects contributed by 6 global collaborators. Sample metadata almost always included a de-identified subject ID, COVID-19 status, age in years and sex. Where available, HLA class I and class II types were taken from metadata supplied by the sample provider and were not determined by assay-based typing. The paper as a whole reports these results and caveats: Clinical and demographic metadata were provided uncurated, with the amount varying by source and participant.

The germline V gene encodes CDR1 ENHRY and CDR2 SYGVKD. The CDR3 sequence holds 14 residues, the cysteine and phenylalanine included. Of the read, only the CDR3 DNA is kept; its 42 bases are in frame from base 1. V ends up 4 bases short and J 2 bases short, with an unmatched junction base count of 5. One collaborating source in Seattle enrolled patients while the patients were actively infected and followed the patients over time throughout the course of disease. Whole blood was collected in K2EDTA tubes by collaborating institutions according to the institutions' own protocols. For TCRbeta analysis, collaborator samples were shipped as frozen whole blood, as isolated PBMCs, or as DNA extracted from either sample type.

This clonotype originated in an older woman with COVID-19, enrolled during active disease. The sample taken for sequencing was peripheral blood. The V and J genes are TRBV10-3 and TRBJ2-7, and TRBD1 matches 7 of the central bases. The nucleotide sequence is given as TGTGCCATCAGTGCTGGACAGGTGACCTACGAGCAGTACTTC. Its translation reads: CAISAGQVTYEQYF.